This T cell receptor (delta chain) was recovered during a study of TRDV2 sequences in healthy donors (dated by TCRdb to about 2020). Broadly, across the study: Fewer than 25 single-cell-derived gamma9delta2 T cell clones spanning the full range of antitumor activity were TCR-sequenced and traced within the bulk repertoire. General conclusions and limits of the study: Observed TCRdelta repertoires were highly focused, yet clonotype frequency did not correlate with antitumor functional potential of the respective clone. TCRdelta clonotypes of several highly reactive clones appeared rare, being undetectable in the bulk sequencing data of their donors.

The library was produced with PCR. TCRdb names Illumina MiSeq as the instrument used. The original pipeline was this. In reporting clonotype frequencies of the TRDV repertoire, clonotypes with just one read were left out. Clone calls in TCRdb were regenerated from the public reads with CATT, after which identical DNA sequences shared one row. What appears here as the V and J calls and clone size reflects TCRdb's work, not the paper's. The sample table contains more than 1,000 delta-chain clones; only one count was recorded for roughly 55% of them. Together, the top ten hold under 20% of the sample. Clipping removes 0 bases from V and 10 bases from J, with 9 as the unmatched junction base count. The CDR3, from cysteine to phenylalanine, totals 15 residues. Of all the DNA, just the CDR3 is kept, 45 bases in frame from base 1. CDR1 and CDR2, per the germline V gene, are GEAIGNYY and EKD. As to this clone: What antigen it recognizes has not been identified. Within one base of it there is no much larger clone, and no base qualities were kept.

Complete TCR delta chain (Vdelta2) repertoires were sequenced in bulk to track the frequency of functionally characterized gamma9delta2 T cell clones. Peripheral blood of anonymous healthy donors was obtained by purchase from the Dutch blood bank. The gamma9delta2 T cells analyzed in the study were derived from peripheral blood of healthy donors. The specimen sequenced was Vd2+ gamma-delta T cells from blood. Sample cell subset or site, as interpreted from the label and publication: TCR Vdelta2-expressing (gamma9delta2) T cells. The rearranged chain carries TRDV2 and TRDJ1; 11 nucleotides in the junction match TRDD3. This receptor was obtained from a human donor in good health. The bases are TGTGCCTGTGACACCCTGGGGGATACAGGGGAGGTACTCATCTTT. Its protein reads: CACDTLGDTGEVLIF.